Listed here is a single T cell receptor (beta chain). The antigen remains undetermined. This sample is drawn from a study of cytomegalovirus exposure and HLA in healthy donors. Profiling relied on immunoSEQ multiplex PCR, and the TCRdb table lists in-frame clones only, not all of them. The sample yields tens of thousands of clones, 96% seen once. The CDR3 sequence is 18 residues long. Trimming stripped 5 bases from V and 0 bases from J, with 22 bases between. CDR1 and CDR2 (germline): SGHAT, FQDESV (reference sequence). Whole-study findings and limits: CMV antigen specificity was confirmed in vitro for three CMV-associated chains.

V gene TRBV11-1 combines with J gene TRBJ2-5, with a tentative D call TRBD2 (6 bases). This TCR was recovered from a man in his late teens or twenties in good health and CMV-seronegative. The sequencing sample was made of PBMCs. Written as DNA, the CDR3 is TGTGCCAGCAGCCGGCGGGACTCCGAAACCTACTACCAAGAGACCCAGTACTTC. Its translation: CASSRRDSETYYQETQYF.